This T cell receptor (beta chain) came from a study of patients and donors after allogeneic stem cell transplantation. TCRdb re-called the RT-PCR reads through MiXCR, storing one row per CDR3 protein. This sample carries approximately 150,000 distinct CDR3 sequences, over 25% of them seen once, and the ten largest clones take around 3.2%. This clonotype has only a few counts. The receptor was isolated from a human donor who was either an allogeneic HSCT recipient or a stem cell or donor lymphocyte infusion donor (not recorded which). It is not recorded whose cells these are; they may come from a transplant donor. The sequenced sample consisted of blood, either unsorted or a sorted T cell fraction (not recorded which).

This chain's CDR3 is CASSERGAEAFF. The CDR3 nucleotides read TGCGCCAGCAGTGAGCGAGGGGCCGAAGCTTTCTTT. The chain is built from TRBV10-1 and TRBJ1-1, with a weak D call TRBD1 (5 bases). The CDR3 spans 12 residues. Trimming stripped 2 bases from V and 8 bases from J, with 9 bases between. Germline CDR1 and CDR2: WNHNN and SYGVQD (reference sequence).